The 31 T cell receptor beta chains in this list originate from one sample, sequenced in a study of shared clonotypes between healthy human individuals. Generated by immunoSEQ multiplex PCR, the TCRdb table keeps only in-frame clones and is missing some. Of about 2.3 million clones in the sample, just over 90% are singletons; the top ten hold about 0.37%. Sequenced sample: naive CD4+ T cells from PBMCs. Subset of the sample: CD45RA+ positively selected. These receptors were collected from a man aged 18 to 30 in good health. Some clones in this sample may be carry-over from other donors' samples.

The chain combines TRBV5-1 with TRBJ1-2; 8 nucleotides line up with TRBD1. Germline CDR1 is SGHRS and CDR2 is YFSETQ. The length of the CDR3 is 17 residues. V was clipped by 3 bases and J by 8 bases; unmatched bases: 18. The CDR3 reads CASSSTPQDRGVGGYTF. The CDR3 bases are TGCGCCAGCAGCTCGACCCCACAAGACAGGGGAGTTGGCGGCTACACCTTC.

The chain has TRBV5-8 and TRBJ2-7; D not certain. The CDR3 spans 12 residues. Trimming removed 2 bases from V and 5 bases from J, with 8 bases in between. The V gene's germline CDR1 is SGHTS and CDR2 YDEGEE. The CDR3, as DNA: TGTGCCAGCAGCTTAATTAGCCACGAGCAGTACTTC. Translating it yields CASSLISHEQYF.

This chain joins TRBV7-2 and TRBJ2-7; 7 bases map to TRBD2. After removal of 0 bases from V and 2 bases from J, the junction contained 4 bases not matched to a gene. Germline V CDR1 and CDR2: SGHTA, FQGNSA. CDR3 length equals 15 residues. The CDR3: CASSLARLATYEQYF. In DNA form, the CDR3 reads TGTGCCAGCAGCTTAGCGCGACTAGCCACCTACGAGCAGTACTTC.

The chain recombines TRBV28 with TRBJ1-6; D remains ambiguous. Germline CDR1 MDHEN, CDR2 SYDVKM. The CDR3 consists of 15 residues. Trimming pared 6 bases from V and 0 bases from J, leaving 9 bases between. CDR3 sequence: CASSQRSSYNSPLHF. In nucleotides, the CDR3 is TGTGCCAGCAGCCAAAGGAGCTCCTATAATTCACCCCTCCACTTT. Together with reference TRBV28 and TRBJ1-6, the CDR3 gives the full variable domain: DVKVTQSSRYLVKRTGEKVFLECVQDMDHENMFWYRQDPGLGLRLIYFSYDVKMKEKGDIPEGYSVSREKKERFSLILESASTNQTSMYLCASSQRSSYNSPLHFGNGTRLTVT.

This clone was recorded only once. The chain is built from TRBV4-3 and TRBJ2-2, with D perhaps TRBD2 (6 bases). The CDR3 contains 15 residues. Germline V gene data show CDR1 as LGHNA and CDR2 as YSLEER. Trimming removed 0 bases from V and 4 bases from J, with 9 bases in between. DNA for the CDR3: TGCGCCAGCAGCCAAGATAGGGACTTCACCGGGGAGCTGTTTTTT. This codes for CASSQDRDFTGELFF.

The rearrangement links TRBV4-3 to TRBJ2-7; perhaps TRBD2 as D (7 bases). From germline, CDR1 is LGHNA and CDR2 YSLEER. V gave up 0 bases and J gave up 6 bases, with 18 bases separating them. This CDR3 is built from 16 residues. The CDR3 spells CASSQEYGGLEAEQYF. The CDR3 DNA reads TGCGCCAGCAGCCAAGAGTACGGGGGGCTTGAAGCCGAGCAGTACTTC.

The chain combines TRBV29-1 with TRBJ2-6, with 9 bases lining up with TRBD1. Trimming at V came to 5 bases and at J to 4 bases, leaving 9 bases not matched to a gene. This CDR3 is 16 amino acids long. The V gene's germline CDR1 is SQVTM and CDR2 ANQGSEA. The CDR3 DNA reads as TGCAGCGTTCATTCCGGACAGGGGAACGGGGCCAACGTCCTGACTTTC. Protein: CSVHSGQGNGANVLTF.

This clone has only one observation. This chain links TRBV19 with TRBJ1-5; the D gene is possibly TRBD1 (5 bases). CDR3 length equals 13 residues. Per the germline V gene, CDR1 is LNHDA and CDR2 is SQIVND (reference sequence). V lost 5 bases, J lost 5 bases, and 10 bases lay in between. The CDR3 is CASSFDRYQPQHF. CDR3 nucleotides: TGTGCCAGTAGTTTCGACAGATATCAGCCCCAGCATTTT. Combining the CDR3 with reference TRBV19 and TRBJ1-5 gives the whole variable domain DGGITQSPKYLFRKEGQNVTLSCEQNLNHDAMYWYRQDPGQGLRLIYYSQIVNDFQKGDIAEGYSVSREKKESFPLTVTSAQKNPTAFYLCASSFDRYQPQHFGDGTRLSIL.

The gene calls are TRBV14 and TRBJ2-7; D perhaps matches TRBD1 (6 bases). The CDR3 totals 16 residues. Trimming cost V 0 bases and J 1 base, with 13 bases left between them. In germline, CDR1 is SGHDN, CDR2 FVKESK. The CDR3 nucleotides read TGTGCCAGCAGCCAAGATAGGCGGACAGATTCCTACGAGCAGTACTTC. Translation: CASSQDRRTDSYEQYF.

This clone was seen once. CDR3 nucleotides: TGTGCCAGCAGCCCCTGGGAGGGGAGGGGCTACAATGAGCAGTTCTTC. As protein: CASSPWEGRGYNEQFF. V usage is TRBV11-2 and J usage is TRBJ2-1, with 7 bases aligning to TRBD2. Germline CDR1 is SGHAT and CDR2 is FQNNGV. CDR3 length equals 16 residues. V lost 5 bases to trimming and J lost 3 bases; unmatched junction nucleotides: 10.

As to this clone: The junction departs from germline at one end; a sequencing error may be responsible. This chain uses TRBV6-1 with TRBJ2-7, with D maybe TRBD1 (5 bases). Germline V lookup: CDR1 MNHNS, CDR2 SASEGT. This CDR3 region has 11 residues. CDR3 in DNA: TGTGCCAGCAATGAAAAGGTCAGGGAGTACTTC. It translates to CASNEKVREYF.

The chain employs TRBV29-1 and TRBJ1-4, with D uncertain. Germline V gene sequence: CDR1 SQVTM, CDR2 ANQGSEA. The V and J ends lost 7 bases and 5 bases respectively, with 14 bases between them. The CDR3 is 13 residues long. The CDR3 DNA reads TGCAGCGACACGACCGAGACGAATGAAAAACTGTTTTTT. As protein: CSDTTETNEKLFF.

The CDR3 region is CASSLRARTDTQYF. CDR3 nucleotide sequence: TGTGCCAGCAGTTTGCGGGCCCGCACAGATACGCAGTATTTT. The rearrangement uses TRBV7-2 and TRBJ2-3, with TRBD2 as a possible D gene (5 bases). Trimming removed 6 bases from V and 1 base from J, with 11 bases in between. The CDR3 covers 14 residues. CDR1 SGHTA and CDR2 FQGNSA come from the germline V gene.

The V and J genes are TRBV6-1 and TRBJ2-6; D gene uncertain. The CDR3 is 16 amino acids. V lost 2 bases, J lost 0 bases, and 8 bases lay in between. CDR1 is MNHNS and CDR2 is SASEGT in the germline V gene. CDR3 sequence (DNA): TGTGCCAGCAGTGAAAAACGGCCCTCTGGGGCCAACGTCCTGACTTTC. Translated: CASSEKRPSGANVLTF.

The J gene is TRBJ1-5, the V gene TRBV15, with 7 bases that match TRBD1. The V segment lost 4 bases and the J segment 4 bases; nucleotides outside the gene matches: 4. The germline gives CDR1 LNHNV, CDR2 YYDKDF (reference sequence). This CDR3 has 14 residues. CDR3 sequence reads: CATSINRGNQPQHF. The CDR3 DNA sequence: TGTGCCACCAGCATTAACAGGGGAAATCAGCCCCAGCATTTT.

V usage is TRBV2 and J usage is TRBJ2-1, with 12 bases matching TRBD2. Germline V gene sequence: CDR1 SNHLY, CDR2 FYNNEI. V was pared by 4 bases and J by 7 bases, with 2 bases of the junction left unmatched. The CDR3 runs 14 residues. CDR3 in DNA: TGTGCCAGCAGTGCTAGCGGGAGGGGTAATGAGCAGTTCTTC. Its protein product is CASSASGRGNEQFF. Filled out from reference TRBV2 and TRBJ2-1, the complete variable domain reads EPEVTQTPSHQVTQMGQEVILRCVPISNHLYFYWYRQILGQKVEFLVSFYNNEISEKSEIFDDQFSVERPDGSNFTLKIRSTKLEDSAMYFCASSASGRGNEQFFGPGTRLTVL.

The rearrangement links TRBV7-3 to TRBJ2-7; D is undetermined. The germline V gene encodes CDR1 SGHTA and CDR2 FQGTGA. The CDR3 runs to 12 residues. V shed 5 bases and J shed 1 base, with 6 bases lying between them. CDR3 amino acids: CASSPHSYEQYF. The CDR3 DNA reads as TGTGCCAGCAGCCCTCATTCCTACGAGCAGTACTTC.

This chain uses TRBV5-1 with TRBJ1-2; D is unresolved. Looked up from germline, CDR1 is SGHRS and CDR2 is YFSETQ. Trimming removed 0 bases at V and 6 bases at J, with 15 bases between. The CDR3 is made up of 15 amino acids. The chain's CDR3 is CASSLEGILGDGYTF. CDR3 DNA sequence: TGCGCCAGCAGCTTGGAGGGCATTCTAGGCGATGGCTACACCTTC.

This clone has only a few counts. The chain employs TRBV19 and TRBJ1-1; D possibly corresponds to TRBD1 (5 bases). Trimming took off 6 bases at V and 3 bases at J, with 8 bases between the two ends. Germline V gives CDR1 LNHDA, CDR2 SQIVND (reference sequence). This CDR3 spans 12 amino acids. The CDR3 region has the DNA TGTGCCAGTAGAAGACAGCACACTGAAGCTTTCTTT. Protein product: CASRRQHTEAFF.

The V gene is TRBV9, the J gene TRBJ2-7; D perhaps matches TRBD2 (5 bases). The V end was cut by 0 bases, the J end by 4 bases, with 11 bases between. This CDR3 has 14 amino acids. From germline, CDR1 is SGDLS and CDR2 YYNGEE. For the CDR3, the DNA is TGTGCCAGCAGCGTAGAGGCGGGCTATTACGAGCAGTACTTC. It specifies CASSVEAGYYEQYF.

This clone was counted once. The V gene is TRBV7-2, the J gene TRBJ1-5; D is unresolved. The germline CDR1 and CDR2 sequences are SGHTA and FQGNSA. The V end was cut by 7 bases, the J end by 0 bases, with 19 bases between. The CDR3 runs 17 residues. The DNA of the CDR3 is TGTGCCAGCACCCTAGTCGGCACACCTTATAGCAATCAGCCCCAGCATTTT. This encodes CASTLVGTPYSNQPQHF.

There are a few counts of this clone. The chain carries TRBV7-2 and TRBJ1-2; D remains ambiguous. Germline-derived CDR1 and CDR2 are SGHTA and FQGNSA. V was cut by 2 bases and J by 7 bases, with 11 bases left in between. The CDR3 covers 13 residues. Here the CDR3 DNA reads TGTGCCAGCAGCTTACAGACCCAAAGTGGCTACACCTTC. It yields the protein CASSLQTQSGYTF.

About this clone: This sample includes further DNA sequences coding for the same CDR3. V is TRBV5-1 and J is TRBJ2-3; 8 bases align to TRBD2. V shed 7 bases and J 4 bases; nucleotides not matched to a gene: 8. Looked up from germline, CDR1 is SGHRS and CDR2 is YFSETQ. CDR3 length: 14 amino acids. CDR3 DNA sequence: TGCGCCAGCTCAGCGGGAGTGGGCGCAGATACGCAGTATTTT. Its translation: CASSAGVGADTQYF.

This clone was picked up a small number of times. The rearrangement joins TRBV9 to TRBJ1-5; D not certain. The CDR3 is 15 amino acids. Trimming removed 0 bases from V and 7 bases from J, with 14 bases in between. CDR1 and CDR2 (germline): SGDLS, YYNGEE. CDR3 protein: CASSVASTIGQPQHF. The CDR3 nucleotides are TGTGCCAGCAGCGTAGCGAGTACCATAGGACAGCCCCAGCATTTT.

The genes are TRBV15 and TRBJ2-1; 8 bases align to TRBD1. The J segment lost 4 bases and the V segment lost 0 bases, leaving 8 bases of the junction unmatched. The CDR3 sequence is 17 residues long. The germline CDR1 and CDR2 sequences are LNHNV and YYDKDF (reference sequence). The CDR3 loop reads CATSREVQGAGYNEQFF. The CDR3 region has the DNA TGTGCCACCAGCAGAGAAGTCCAGGGGGCTGGGTACAATGAGCAGTTCTTC.

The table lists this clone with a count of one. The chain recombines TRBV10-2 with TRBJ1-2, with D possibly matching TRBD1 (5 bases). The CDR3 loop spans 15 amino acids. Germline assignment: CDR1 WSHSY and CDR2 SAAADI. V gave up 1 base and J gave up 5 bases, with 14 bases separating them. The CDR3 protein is CASSEWQGGTYGYTF. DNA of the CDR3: TGCGCCAGCAGTGAGTGGCAGGGAGGGACTTATGGCTACACCTTC.

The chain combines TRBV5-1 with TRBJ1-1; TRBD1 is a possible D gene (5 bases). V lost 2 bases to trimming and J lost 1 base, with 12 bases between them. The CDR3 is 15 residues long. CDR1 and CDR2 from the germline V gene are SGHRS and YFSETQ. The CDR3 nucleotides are TGCGCCAGCAGCTTTATGGCCGGGGCGAACACTGAAGCTTTCTTT. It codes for CASSFMAGANTEAFF.

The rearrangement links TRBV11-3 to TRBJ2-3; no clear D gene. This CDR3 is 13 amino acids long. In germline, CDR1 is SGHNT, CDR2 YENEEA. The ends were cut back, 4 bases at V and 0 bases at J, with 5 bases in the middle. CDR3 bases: TGTGCCAGCAGCTCTCCTAGCACAGATACGCAGTATTTT. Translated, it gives CASSSPSTDTQYF.

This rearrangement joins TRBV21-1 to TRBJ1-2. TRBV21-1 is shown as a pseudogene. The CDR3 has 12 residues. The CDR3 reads CASSKWTYGYTF. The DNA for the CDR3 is TGTGCCAGCAGCAAATGGACTTATGGCTACACCTTC.

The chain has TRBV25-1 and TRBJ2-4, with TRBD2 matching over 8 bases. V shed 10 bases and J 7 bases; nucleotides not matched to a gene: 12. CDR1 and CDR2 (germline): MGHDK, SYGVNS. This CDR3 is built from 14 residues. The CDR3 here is CATNEGTSSNIQYF. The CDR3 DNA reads TGTGCCACCAACGAAGGGACTAGTAGTAACATTCAGTACTTC.

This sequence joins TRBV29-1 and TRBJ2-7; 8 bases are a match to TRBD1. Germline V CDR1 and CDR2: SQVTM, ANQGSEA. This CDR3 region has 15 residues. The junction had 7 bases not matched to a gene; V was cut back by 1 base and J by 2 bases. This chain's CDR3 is CSVEAPGTGTYEQYF. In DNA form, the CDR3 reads TGCAGCGTTGAAGCCCCCGGGACAGGTACCTACGAGCAGTACTTC.